The entry below gives a single T cell receptor beta chain sequence along with its context. These data are taken from a study of blood T cell repertoires in COVID-19. In the study overall: Some COVID-19 samples were acute and others convalescent; all came from the United States, Italy and Spain. Sources were T cells, B-cell-depleted T cells, or PBMCs; the material itself was cDNA or gDNA.

The germline V gene has CDR1 SNHLY and CDR2 FYNNEI. This CDR3 contains 11 residues. The ends were cut back, 8 bases at V and 2 bases at J, with 6 bases in the middle. Methods used by the authors: Using reference gene primer amplification, nucleated cell counts were estimated. Here immunoSEQ multiplex PCR was the method, and the copy in TCRdb shows in-frame clones only, minus some. From that table come the V and J calls and clone size; the DNA was used to work out D and trimming. Of 200,000 to 250,000 clones listed, 70% to 85% are singletons. V and J are TRBV2 and TRBJ1-2; D ambiguous. This clonotype was obtained from a woman at least 80 years old with acute or convalescent COVID-19. Sequencing used peripheral blood. The CDR3 bases are TGTGCCAGCGTAGAGAACTATGGCTACACCTTC. The encoded protein is CASVENYGYTF.